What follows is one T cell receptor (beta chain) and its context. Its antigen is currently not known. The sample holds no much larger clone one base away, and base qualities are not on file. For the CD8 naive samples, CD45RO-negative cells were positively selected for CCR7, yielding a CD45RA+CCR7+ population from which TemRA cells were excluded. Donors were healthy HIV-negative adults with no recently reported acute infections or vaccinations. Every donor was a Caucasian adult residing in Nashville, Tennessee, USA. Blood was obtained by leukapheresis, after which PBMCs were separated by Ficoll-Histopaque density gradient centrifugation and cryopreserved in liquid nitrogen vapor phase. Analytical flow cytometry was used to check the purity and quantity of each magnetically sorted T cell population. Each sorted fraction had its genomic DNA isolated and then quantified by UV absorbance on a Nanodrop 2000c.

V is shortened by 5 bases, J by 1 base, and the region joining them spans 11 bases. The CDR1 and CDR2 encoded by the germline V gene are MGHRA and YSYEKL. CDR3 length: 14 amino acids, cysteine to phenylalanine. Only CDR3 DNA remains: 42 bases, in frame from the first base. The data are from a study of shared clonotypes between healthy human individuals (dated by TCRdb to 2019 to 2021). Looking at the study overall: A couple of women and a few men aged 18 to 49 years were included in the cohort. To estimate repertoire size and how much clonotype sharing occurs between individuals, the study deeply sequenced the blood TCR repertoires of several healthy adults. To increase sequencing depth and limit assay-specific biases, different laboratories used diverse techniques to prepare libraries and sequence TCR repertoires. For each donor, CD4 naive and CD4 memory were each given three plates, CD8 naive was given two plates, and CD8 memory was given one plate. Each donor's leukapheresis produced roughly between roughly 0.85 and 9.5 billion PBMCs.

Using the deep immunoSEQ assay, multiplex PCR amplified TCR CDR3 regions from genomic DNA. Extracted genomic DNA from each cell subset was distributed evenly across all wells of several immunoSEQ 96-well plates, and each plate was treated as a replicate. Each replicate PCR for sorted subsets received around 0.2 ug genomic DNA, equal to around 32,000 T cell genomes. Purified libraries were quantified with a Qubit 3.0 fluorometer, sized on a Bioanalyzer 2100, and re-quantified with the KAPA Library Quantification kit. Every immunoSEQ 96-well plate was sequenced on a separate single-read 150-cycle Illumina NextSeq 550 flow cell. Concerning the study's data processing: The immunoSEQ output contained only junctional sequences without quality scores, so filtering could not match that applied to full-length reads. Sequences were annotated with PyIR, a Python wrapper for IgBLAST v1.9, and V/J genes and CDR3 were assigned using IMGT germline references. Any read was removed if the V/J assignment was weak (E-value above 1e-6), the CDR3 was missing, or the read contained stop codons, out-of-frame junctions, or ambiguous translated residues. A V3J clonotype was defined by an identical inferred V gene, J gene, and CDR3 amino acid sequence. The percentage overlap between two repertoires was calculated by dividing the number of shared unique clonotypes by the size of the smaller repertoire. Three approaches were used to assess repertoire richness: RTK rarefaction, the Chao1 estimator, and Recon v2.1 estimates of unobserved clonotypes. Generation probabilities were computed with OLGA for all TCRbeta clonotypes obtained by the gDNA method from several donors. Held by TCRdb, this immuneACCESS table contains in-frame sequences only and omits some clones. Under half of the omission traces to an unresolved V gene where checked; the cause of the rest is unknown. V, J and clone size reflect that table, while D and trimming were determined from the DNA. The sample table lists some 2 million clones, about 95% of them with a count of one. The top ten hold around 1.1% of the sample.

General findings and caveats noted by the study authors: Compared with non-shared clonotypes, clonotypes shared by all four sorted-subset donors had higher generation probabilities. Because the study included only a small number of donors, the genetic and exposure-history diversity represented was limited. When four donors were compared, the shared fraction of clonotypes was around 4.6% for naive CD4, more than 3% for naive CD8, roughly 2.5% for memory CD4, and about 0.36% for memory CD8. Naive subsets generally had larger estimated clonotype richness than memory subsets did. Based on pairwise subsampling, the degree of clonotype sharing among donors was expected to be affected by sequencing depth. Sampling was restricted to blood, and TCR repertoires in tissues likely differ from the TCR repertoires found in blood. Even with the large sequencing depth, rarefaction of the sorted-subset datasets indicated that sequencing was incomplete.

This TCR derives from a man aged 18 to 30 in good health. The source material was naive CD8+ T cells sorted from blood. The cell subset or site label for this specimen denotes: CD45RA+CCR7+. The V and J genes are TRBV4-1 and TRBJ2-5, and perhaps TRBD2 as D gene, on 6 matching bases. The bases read TGCGCCAGCAGCTCCCGGGACTCCCAAGAGACCCAGTACTTC. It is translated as CASSSRDSQETQYF.